The 16 T cell receptor beta chains below were found in one sample sequenced in a study of blood T cell repertoires in COVID-19. Profiled with immunoSEQ multiplex PCR; TCRdb holds only in-frame clones, not every one. The sample yields 240,000 or so clones, around 88% seen once. The sequenced sample was PBMCs or T cells enriched from blood (not recorded which). These receptors were obtained from a woman between 40 and 55 years old with acute COVID-19.

The CDR3 DNA is TGTGCCAGCAGTATCCTGCCGGAGGGGGGGGAGCTGTTTTTT. The encoded protein is CASSILPEGGELFF. The chain couples TRBV5-5 to TRBJ2-2; maybe TRBD2 (6 bases). This CDR3 comprises 14 residues. V lost 5 bases, J lost 8 bases, and 16 bases lay in between. Germline loops: CDR1 SGHKS, CDR2 YYEKEE (reference sequence).

The CDR3 DNA sequence: TGTGCCAGCAGCCCCGTCCCGGGACAGGGACAGAGGGGTCAGCCCCAGCATTTT. Encoded protein: CASSPVPGQGQRGQPQHF. The rearrangement joins TRBV11-2 to TRBJ1-5, with 9 nucleotides matching TRBD1. The CDR3 runs 18 residues. Trimming at V came to 5 bases and at J to 6 bases, leaving 17 bases not matched to a gene. The V gene's germline CDR1 is SGHAT and CDR2 FQNNGV.

CDR3 protein: CASSPRQGNMNTEAFF. Written as DNA, the CDR3 is TGTGCCAGCAGCCCGCGGCAGGGGAACATGAACACTGAAGCTTTCTTT. V gene TRBV11-3 combines with J gene TRBJ1-1, with D possibly matching TRBD1 (6 bases). The CDR3 loop spans 16 amino acids. V was clipped by 5 bases and J by 0 bases, with 16 bases between them. Germline values: CDR1 SGHNT, CDR2 YENEEA. The whole variable domain, remainder taken from reference TRBV11-3 and TRBJ1-1, is EAGVVQSPRYKIIEKKQPVAFWCNPISGHNTLYWYLQNLGQGPELLIRYENEEAVDDSQLPKDRFSAERLKGVDSTLKIQPAELGDSAVYLCASSPRQGNMNTEAFFGQGTRLTVV.

The CDR3 bases are TGTGCCAGCAGCTCCCGGGACAGGGTCGGCGAAAAACTGTTTTTT. Encoded protein: CASSSRDRVGEKLFF. This rearrangement joins TRBV5-6 to TRBJ1-4; TRBD1 matches 9 bases. With V trimmed by 3 bases and J by 8 bases, 8 bases remained unmatched. The germline V gene has CDR1 SGHDT and CDR2 YYEEEE. This CDR3 has 15 residues.

The V gene is TRBV10-3, the J gene TRBJ2-3; possible D gene TRBD1, 6 bases. The CDR3 is 15 amino acids. The V gene lost 6 bases and the J gene lost 2 bases, with 15 bases spanning the gap. The V gene's germline CDR1 is ENHRY and CDR2 SYGVKD. The CDR3 DNA reads as TGTGCCATCAGCCCGGGACAACCGGACACAGATACGCAGTATTTT. It is translated as CAISPGQPDTDTQYF.

This chain links TRBV11-3 with TRBJ2-5; 9 bases agree with TRBD1. Germline V CDR1 and CDR2: SGHNT, YENEEA. J lost 5 bases, V lost 5 bases, and 6 bases had no gene match. The CDR3 has 14 residues. The CDR3 loop is CASSPGQGVETQYF. The CDR3 bases are TGTGCCAGCAGCCCGGGACAGGGAGTGGAGACCCAGTACTTC. Full variable domain (remainder filled in from reference TRBV11-3 and TRBJ2-5): EAGVVQSPRYKIIEKKQPVAFWCNPISGHNTLYWYLQNLGQGPELLIRYENEEAVDDSQLPKDRFSAERLKGVDSTLKIQPAELGDSAVYLCASSPGQGVETQYFGPGTRLLVL.

This clone was detected a few times. At one of its ends the junction is not consistent with the germline gene, which may arise from a read error. The V call is TRBV29-1, the J call TRBJ2-6; D possibly corresponds to TRBD2 (6 bases). The CDR3 totals 15 residues. Germline CDR1 SQVTM, CDR2 ANQGSEA. CDR3 DNA: TGCAGCGTAGAAGCCCCGGGGGCTGGGGCCAACGTCCTGACTTTC. Translating it yields CSVEAPGAGANVLTF.

The chain is built from TRBV27 and TRBJ2-4, with D maybe TRBD2 (5 bases). Trimming took 8 bases from V and 0 from J, leaving 11 bases between them. CDR1 and CDR2 (germline): MNHEY, SMNVEV (reference sequence). CDR3 length equals 14 residues. CDR3 nucleotides: TGTGCCAGCGCGGGCAGGCTAGCCAAAAACATTCAGTACTTC. Translated: CASAGRLAKNIQYF.

This clone was counted only a few times. V and J are TRBV5-1 and TRBJ1-6; possibly TRBD1 for D (6 bases). This CDR3 is built from 13 residues. The ends were cut back, 4 bases at V and 7 bases at J, with 9 bases in the middle. CDR1 is SGHRS, CDR2 YFSETQ, per germline. CDR3 protein: CASSHGQNSPLHF. The CDR3 nucleotides are TGCGCCAGCAGCCACGGACAGAATTCACCCCTCCACTTT. Full variable domain (missing parts from reference TRBV5-1 and TRBJ1-6): KAGVTQTPRYLIKTRGQQVTLSCSPISGHRSVSWYQQTPGQGLQFLFEYFSETQRNKGNFPGRFSGRQFSNSRSEMNVSTLELGDSALYLCASSHGQNSPLHFGNGTRLTVT.

V gene TRBV11-3 combines with J gene TRBJ2-1, with 8 nucleotides matching TRBD2. With V trimmed by 1 base and J by 5 bases, 1 base remained unmatched. The CDR3 loop spans 14 amino acids. The germline gives CDR1 SGHNT, CDR2 YENEEA. CDR3 DNA: TGTGCCAGCAGCTTAGGAGCGGGAGACAATGAGCAGTTCTTC. As protein: CASSLGAGDNEQFF.

The V gene is TRBV9, the J gene TRBJ2-3; TRBD2 might be the D (5 bases). The CDR3 length is 19 residues. CDR1 and CDR2 (germline): SGDLS, YYNGEE. With 0 bases removed from V and 1 base from J, the gap between germline ends came to 21 bases. The CDR3 loop reads CASSVERGGGSTRTDTQYF. Here the CDR3 DNA reads TGTGCCAGCAGCGTAGAGAGAGGAGGTGGCAGCACTCGCACAGATACGCAGTATTTT.

The chain combines TRBV6-5 with TRBJ1-2; a possible D gene is TRBD1 (6 bases). Germline V gene lookup returns CDR1 MNHEY and CDR2 SVGAGI. The CDR3 is 13 residues long. Trimming took off 6 bases at V and 12 bases at J, with 20 bases between the two ends. The CDR3 reads CASRRMGGLGNTF. In DNA, the CDR3 is TGTGCCAGCAGGCGGATGGGGGGGCTGGGGAACACCTTC.

This clone was counted a single time. The chain employs TRBV7-9 and TRBJ1-2; possibly TRBD1 for D (6 bases). This CDR3 contains 17 residues. Germline CDR1 and CDR2: SEHNR and FQNEAQ (reference sequence). V was clipped by 4 bases and J by 5 bases, with 23 bases between them. Here the CDR3 DNA reads TGTGCCAGCAGCTCCCTACTTTCCTCCGGACAGTCGTATGGCTACACCTTC. Residues: CASSSLLSSGQSYGYTF.

V and J are TRBV6-5 and TRBJ1-2, with 10 bases fitting TRBD1. The CDR3 runs 14 residues. From germline, CDR1 is MNHEY and CDR2 SVGAGI. Trimming removed 8 bases from V and 3 bases from J; junction bases left unmatched: 6. The CDR3 loop reads CASGGTGDHYGYTF. The CDR3 nucleotides read TGTGCCAGCGGGGGGACAGGGGATCACTATGGCTACACCTTC.

The chain joins TRBV21-1 to TRBJ2-5; whether TRBD2, the table's D call, matches the DNA was not checked. TRBV21-1 constitutes a pseudogene. This CDR3 has 17 residues. CDR3: CASSSPPSKTAGETQYF. The CDR3 DNA follows: TGTGCCAGCAGCAGTCCCCCGTCCAAAACTGCGGGGGAGACCCAGTACTTC.

The rearrangement joins TRBV12-3 or TRBV12-4 to TRBJ1-1, with a tentative D call TRBD1 (5 bases). The germline V and J ends were trimmed by 4 bases and 4 bases, with 10 bases remaining between them. CDR3 length equals 13 residues. CDR3 amino acids: CASSSREVTEAFF. The CDR3 nucleotides read TGTGCCAGCAGTTCCAGGGAGGTCACTGAAGCTTTCTTT.